Following are 30 T cell receptor beta chains from one sample sequenced in a study of response to subunit inactivated influenza vaccine. TCRdb re-derived calls from the RT-PCR reads in MiXCR, one entry per CDR3 protein. The sample includes 500,000 or so distinct CDR3 sequences, about a tenth of them seen just once. The material sequenced was PBMCs from blood, taken around seven weeks after vaccination. These receptors were taken from a man aged 45-65 years who received an inactivated influenza vaccine.

There are many counts of this clonotype. The chain recombines TRBV12-3 or TRBV12-4 with TRBJ1-6, with 8 bases matching TRBD1. V lost 2 bases, J lost 5 bases, and 2 bases stayed unmatched. The CDR3 is made up of 15 amino acids. The CDR3 region has the DNA TGTGCCAGCAGTTTACGGACAGGGAATAATTCACCCCTCCACTTT. Protein sequence: CASSLRTGNNSPLHF.

This clonotype came up a few times. The rearrangement joins TRBV20-1 to TRBJ2-3; 11 bases are shared with TRBD2. The length of the CDR3 is 15 residues. The germline gives CDR1 DFQATT, CDR2 SNEGSKA (reference sequence). V gave up 3 bases and J gave up 2 bases; unmatched junction bases: 4. The CDR3 here is CSARGTSGPTDTQYF. CDR3 nucleotides: TGCAGTGCTAGGGGGACTAGCGGCCCCACAGATACGCAGTATTTT.

This clonotype was detected many times. This chain uses TRBV5-1 with TRBJ2-2; maybe TRBD1 (5 bases). CDR3 size: 14 residues. The V and J ends lost 8 bases and 1 base respectively, with 12 bases between them. CDR1 is SGHRS, CDR2 YFSETQ, per germline. DNA of the CDR3: TGCGCCAGTTGTCAGGGATTGAACACCGGGGAGCTGTTTTTT. Its protein product is CASCQGLNTGELFF.

The chain is built from TRBV27 and TRBJ1-4, with 11 nucleotides matching TRBD1. Losses at the gene ends were 8 bases for V and 11 bases for J; bases not matched to a gene: 10. CDR1 and CDR2 from the germline V gene are MNHEY and SMNVEV (reference sequence). This CDR3 has 14 amino acids. CDR3 nucleotides: TGTGCCAGCTCCGGGACAGGGGGGCCGCGGAAACTGTTTTTT. Protein product: CASSGTGGPRKLFF.

The chain employs TRBV12-3 or TRBV12-4 and TRBJ1-2; no clear D gene. Trimming took off 7 bases at V and 3 bases at J, with 9 bases between the two ends. The CDR3 extends over 12 amino acids. CDR3 sequence reads: CASNSYYYGYTF. The CDR3 nucleotides read TGTGCCAGCAACTCGTATTACTATGGCTACACCTTC.

This clonotype was seen only a few times. The rearrangement uses TRBV7-2 and TRBJ2-1, with 8 bases that match TRBD2. Looked up from germline, CDR1 is SGHTA and CDR2 is FQGNSA. The junction had 6 bases not matched to a gene; V was cut back by 2 bases and J by 9 bases. The CDR3 is 14 residues long. CDR3 DNA sequence: TGTGCCAGCAGCTTAACGGGGGGGGCCCGTGAGCAGTTCTTC. Residues: CASSLTGGAREQFF.

This clonotype was seen only a few times. The chain employs TRBV11-2 and TRBJ2-5, with D perhaps TRBD2 (5 bases). The ends were cut back, 5 bases at V and 5 bases at J, with 18 bases in the middle. The CDR3 is 15 residues long. The germline V gene encodes CDR1 SGHAT and CDR2 FQNNGV. The CDR3 protein is CASSLAQRYHETQYF. CDR3 sequence (DNA): TGTGCCAGCAGCCTGGCGCAGCGGTATCACGAGACCCAGTACTTC.

In this sample, this clonotype turned up a few times. The chain carries TRBV25-1 and TRBJ1-6; D might be TRBD1 (6 bases). Between the trimmed V and J ends, which lost 8 bases and 5 bases, there was a span of 10 bases. The CDR3 has 13 residues. Germline V lookup: CDR1 MGHDK, CDR2 SYGVNS. The CDR3 is CASGTRNNSPLHF. The CDR3 nucleotides read TGTGCCAGCGGGACAAGGAATAATTCACCCCTCCACTTT.

This clonotype has ten or more counts. The V gene is TRBV4-3, the J gene TRBJ2-1; TRBD2 is a possible D gene (6 bases). CDR3 length equals 17 residues. The V end lost 0 bases, the J end lost 0 bases, and 12 bases lay between the germline ends. Germline CDR1 LGHNA, CDR2 YSLEER. As DNA, the CDR3 is TGCGCCAGCAGCCAAGATGGTCACGGGAGCTCCTACAATGAGCAGTTCTTC. It is translated as CASSQDGHGSSYNEQFF.

This clonotype occurred a few times. V usage is TRBV4-3 and J usage is TRBJ2-3; TRBD1 might be the D (5 bases). The CDR3 has 15 residues. The germline V gene has CDR1 LGHNA and CDR2 YSLEER. Between the trimmed V and J ends, which lost 1 base and 2 bases, there was a span of 10 bases. The CDR3 coding sequence is TGCGCCAGCAGCCAAGGGGGCGGCCCCACAGATACGCAGTATTTT. This gives the protein CASSQGGGPTDTQYF.

The chain couples TRBV20-1 to TRBJ1-2, with a weak D call TRBD1 (5 bases). There are 14 residues in the CDR3. V dropped 6 bases and J dropped 4 bases, with 18 bases sitting between them. In germline, CDR1 is DFQATT, CDR2 SNEGSKA (reference sequence). This CDR3 is CSAIPPGRIYGYTF. In DNA form, the CDR3 reads TGCAGTGCCATTCCTCCGGGACGGATCTATGGCTACACCTTC.

This clonotype was counted once. The DNA for the CDR3 is TGCGCCAGCAGCCAAGAGGCTGCGACGGCGCAAGAGACCCAGTACTTC. Translated, it gives CASSQEAATAQETQYF. The rearrangement links TRBV4-1 to TRBJ2-5; no clear D. V was pared by 0 bases and J by 2 bases, with 13 bases between. Germline V CDR1 and CDR2: MGHRA, YSYEKL. The CDR3 contains 16 residues.

The chain links TRBV12-3 or TRBV12-4 to TRBJ2-2, with a possible D match to TRBD2 (5 bases). With 7 bases removed from V and 5 bases from J, the gap between germline ends came to 17 bases. This CDR3 comprises 15 residues. This chain's CDR3 is CASKPPAGKTGELFF. CDR3 nucleotide sequence: TGTGCCAGCAAGCCTCCTGCCGGGAAAACCGGGGAGCTGTTTTTT.

This clonotype occurred many times. The V gene is TRBV29-1, the J gene TRBJ2-3; 11 nucleotides line up with TRBD2. The CDR3 is made up of 13 amino acids. V trimming: 6 bases; J trimming: 5 bases; junction bases outside the gene matches: 4. Germline V gives CDR1 SQVTM, CDR2 ANQGSEA. The CDR3 nucleotides are TGCAGCGTCTTAGCGGGGGGGCAAGATACGCAGTATTTT. Protein: CSVLAGGQDTQYF.

J is TRBJ2-1 and V is TRBV11-2, with D uncertain. V shed 0 bases and J shed 9 bases, with 9 bases lying between them. Germline V lookup: CDR1 SGHAT, CDR2 FQNNGV. The length of the CDR3 is 13 residues. The CDR3 DNA sequence: TGTGCCAGCAGCTTAGATCTCGGCAGTGAGCAGTTCTTC. It encodes CASSLDLGSEQFF.

V gene TRBV9 combines with J gene TRBJ2-5; D remains unclear. V lost 0 bases and J 0 bases, leaving 6 bases between the germline ends. CDR1 is SGDLS, CDR2 YYNGEE, per germline. This CDR3 region has 14 residues. CDR3 sequence reads: CASSVEADQETQYF. DNA for the CDR3: TGTGCCAGCAGCGTAGAGGCGGACCAAGAGACCCAGTACTTC. The whole variable domain, filled in from reference TRBV9 and TRBJ2-5, reads DSGVTQTPKHLITATGQRVTLRCSPRSGDLSVYWYQQSLDQGLQFLIQYYNGEERAKGNILERFSAQQFPDLHSELNLSSLELGDSALYFCASSVEADQETQYFGPGTRLLVL.

This clonotype was counted only a few times. The chain recombines TRBV6-6 with TRBJ1-2, with D hard to call. Trimming removed 2 bases at V and 4 bases at J, with 8 bases between. The V gene's germline CDR1 is MNHNY and CDR2 SVGAGI (reference sequence). CDR3 length equals 13 residues. The chain's CDR3 is CASSYREGYGYTF. The CDR3 nucleotides read TGTGCCAGCAGTTACCGGGAGGGCTATGGCTACACCTTC.

The V gene is TRBV27, the J gene TRBJ2-7, with D unresolved. Germline V gives CDR1 MNHEY, CDR2 SMNVEV (reference sequence). Trimming removed 3 bases at V and 1 base at J, with 19 bases between. The CDR3 totals 17 residues. The CDR3 region has the DNA TGTGCCAGCAGTTTGTTAGGGCATACCATCCGTTCCTACGAGCAGTACTTC. It yields the protein CASSLLGHTIRSYEQYF.

This sequence joins TRBV2 and TRBJ2-7; 9 nucleotides agree with TRBD1. The CDR3 spans 15 residues. Germline loops: CDR1 SNHLY, CDR2 FYNNEI. The junction had 9 bases not matched to a gene; V was cut back by 6 bases and J by 3 bases. In nucleotides, the CDR3 is TGTGCCAGCAGCTATACAGGGGGCGTAAGCTACGAGCAGTACTTC. Protein: CASSYTGGVSYEQYF.

V usage is TRBV11-2 and J usage is TRBJ2-3; no definite D call. The CDR3 is 14 amino acids. Trimming took 2 bases from V and 6 from J, leaving 12 bases between them. Germline-derived CDR1 and CDR2 are SGHAT and FQNNGV. CDR3 protein: CASSLRVYLDTQYF. As DNA, the CDR3 is TGTGCCAGCAGCTTACGGGTTTACTTGGATACGCAGTATTTT. The full variable domain, its missing parts supplied by reference TRBV11-2 and TRBJ2-3, is EAGVAQSPRYKIIEKRQSVAFWCNPISGHATLYWYQQILGQGPKLLIQFQNNGVVDDSQLPKDRFSAERLKGVDSTLKIQPAKLEDSAVYLCASSLRVYLDTQYFGPGTRLTVL.

This clonotype has only a few counts. This chain joins TRBV6-2 or TRBV6-3 and TRBJ2-2; TRBD1 agrees at 8 bases. V lost 7 bases, J lost 5 bases, and 3 bases stayed unmatched. CDR1 and CDR2 from the germline V gene are MNHEY and SVGEGT. The CDR3 spans 13 residues. CDR3: CASINRGTGELFF. The DNA of the CDR3 is TGTGCCAGCATAAACAGGGGGACCGGGGAGCTGTTTTTT.

The gene calls are TRBV30 and TRBJ2-7, with unresolved D. Per germline, CDR1 GTSNPN and CDR2 SVGIG (reference sequence). The CDR3 has 12 residues. Trimming stripped 2 bases from V and 7 bases from J, with 12 bases between. The CDR3 DNA reads TGTGCCTGGAGTCCAACGGGCAATGAGCAGTACTTC. Protein: CAWSPTGNEQYF.

This clonotype occurred many times. The chain carries TRBV20-1 and TRBJ1-5; no clear D. Germline CDR1 DFQATT, CDR2 SNEGSKA (reference sequence). The V gene lost 0 bases and the J gene lost 0 bases, with 6 bases spanning the gap. The CDR3 length is 14 residues. Here the CDR3 reads CSAREVFSNQPQHF. In DNA form, the CDR3 reads TGCAGTGCTAGAGAGGTTTTTAGCAATCAGCCCCAGCATTTT.

This clonotype has only a few counts. J is TRBJ1-1 and V is TRBV4-3; 8 nucleotides match TRBD1. Germline assignment: CDR1 LGHNA and CDR2 YSLEER. The junction had 10 bases not matched to a gene; V was cut back by 4 bases and J by 0 bases. This CDR3 has 17 residues. Here the CDR3 reads CASSRVPQGAVNTEAFF. CDR3 bases: TGCGCCAGCAGCCGAGTACCCCAGGGGGCTGTGAACACTGAAGCTTTCTTT.

This clonotype has more than one count but fewer than ten. This chain links TRBV3-1 with TRBJ2-3; the D gene is possibly TRBD2 (5 bases). Between the trimmed V and J ends, which lost 1 base and 2 bases, there was a span of 16 bases. The CDR3 is made up of 17 amino acids. Germline CDR1 reads LGHDT; CDR2 reads YNNKEL (reference sequence). DNA of the CDR3: TGTGCCAGCAGCCAAGCCCTTAGAGGGAGTTCCACAGATACGCAGTATTTT. Residues: CASSQALRGSSTDTQYF.

This clonotype came up a few times. The genes are TRBV9 and TRBJ2-2; D unresolved. The germline V gene encodes CDR1 SGDLS and CDR2 YYNGEE. The V and J ends lost 0 bases and 1 base respectively, with 13 bases between them. The length of the CDR3 is 17 residues. CDR3: CASSVAVLTGNTGELFF. The CDR3 region has the DNA TGTGCCAGCAGCGTAGCTGTGTTGACCGGGAACACCGGGGAGCTGTTTTTT.

V is TRBV7-3 and J is TRBJ2-1; the match to TRBD2 covers 13 bases. V was clipped by 6 bases and J by 7 bases; unmatched bases: 9. The CDR3 totals 16 residues. Germline V gene sequence: CDR1 SGHTA, CDR2 FQGTGA. The CDR3 reads CASSWVRTSGRNEQFF. CDR3 sequence (DNA): TGTGCCAGCAGTTGGGTGAGGACTAGCGGGAGAAATGAGCAGTTCTTC. Using reference TRBV7-3 and TRBJ2-1 for the parts outside the CDR3, the full variable domain is GAGVSQTPSNKVTEKGKYVELRCDPISGHTALYWYRQSLGQGPEFLIYFQGTGAADDSGLPNDRFFAVRPEGSVSTLKIQRTERGDSAVYLCASSWVRTSGRNEQFFGPGTRLTVL.

This clonotype was found a few times. This chain connects TRBV4-3 to TRBJ2-7; no reliable D call. The CDR3 loop spans 14 amino acids. CDR1 LGHNA and CDR2 YSLEER come from the germline V gene. The V end was cut by 0 bases, the J end by 4 bases, with 10 bases between. The CDR3 is CASSQDLTGYEQYF. The CDR3 DNA reads as TGCGCCAGCAGCCAAGATCTTACCGGATACGAGCAGTACTTC.

The chain employs TRBV5-1 and TRBJ2-1, with no clear D. The CDR3 loop spans 14 amino acids. Germline CDR1 is SGHRS and CDR2 is YFSETQ. V was clipped by 0 bases and J by 10 bases, with 14 bases between them. The CDR3, as DNA: TGCGCCAGCAGCTTGGTTCTAGTCGGAATCGAGCAGTTCTTC. It yields the protein CASSLVLVGIEQFF. The complete variable domain, with remaining parts taken from reference TRBV5-1 and TRBJ2-1, reads KAGVTQTPRYLIKTRGQQVTLSCSPISGHRSVSWYQQTPGQGLQFLFEYFSETQRNKGNFPGRFSGRQFSNSRSEMNVSTLELGDSALYLCASSLVLVGIEQFFGPGTRLTVL.

The sample holds a few counts of this clonotype. This rearrangement joins TRBV9 to TRBJ2-1, with D possibly being TRBD1 (5 bases). Trimming cost V 0 bases and J 5 bases, with 12 bases left between them. Germline assignment: CDR1 SGDLS and CDR2 YYNGEE. The CDR3 sequence is 15 residues long. CDR3 DNA: TGTGCCAGCAGCGTAGGCAGGGAACAGGACAATGAGCAGTTCTTC. It is translated as CASSVGREQDNEQFF.